This T cell receptor (beta chain) was captured by sequencing in a study of PD-1 and CTLA-4 blockade in melanoma (dated by TCRdb to the early 2020s). About the full investigation: The study compared how PD-1 blockade and CTLA-4 blockade affected the melanoma-reactive CD8 T cell response in patients with melanoma.

V drops 5 bases and J drops 3 bases, leaving 11 bases in between. Counted from cysteine to phenylalanine, this CDR3 has 13 amino acids. Here the CDR3 DNA is all that survives: 39 bases in frame from base 1. CDR1 and CDR2 are read off the germline V gene as MDHEN and SYDVKM. This clone was recorded once. There is no known antigen for this receptor. Qualities for individual bases were not recorded, and no much larger clone is one base off. Library preparation was by the immunoSEQ multiplex PCR assay. TCRdb mirrors the immuneACCESS table, restricted to in-frame sequences. Some clones are absent from its copies; in checked studies, under half trace to an unresolved V gene, and the reason for the others is unknown. In this sample the table shows about 31,000 clones, around 89% of which occur a single time. Approximately 6.4% of the sample is taken by the ten largest.

The source is a human donor with melanoma. The specimen was CD8+ T cells from peripheral blood, collected from a patient given anti-PD-1 treatment. The receptor chain draws on TRBV28 and TRBJ2-7; a weak D assignment points to TRBD1 (6 bases agree). The CDR3 has the sequence CASSTSGVYEQYF. The nucleotide sequence is TGTGCCAGCAGTACTTCAGGGGTCTACGAGCAGTACTTC.